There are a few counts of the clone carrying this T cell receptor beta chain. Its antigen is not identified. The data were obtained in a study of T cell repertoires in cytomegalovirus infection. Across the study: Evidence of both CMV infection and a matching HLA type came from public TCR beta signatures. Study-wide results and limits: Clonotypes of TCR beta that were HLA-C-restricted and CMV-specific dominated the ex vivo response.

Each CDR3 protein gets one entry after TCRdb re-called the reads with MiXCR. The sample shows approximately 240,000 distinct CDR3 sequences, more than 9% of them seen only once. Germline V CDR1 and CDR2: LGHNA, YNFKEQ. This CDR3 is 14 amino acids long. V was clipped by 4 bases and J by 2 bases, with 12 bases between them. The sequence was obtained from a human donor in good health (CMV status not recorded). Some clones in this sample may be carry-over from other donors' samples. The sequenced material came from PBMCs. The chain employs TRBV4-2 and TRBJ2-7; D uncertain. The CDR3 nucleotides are TGTGCCAGCAGCCCGGATCCTAGGACCTACGAGCAGTACTTC. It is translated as CASSPDPRTYEQYF.